The T cell receptor (beta chain) described here comes from a study of a mutant IDH1 vaccine in newly diagnosed glioma. Overall study: Treated patients had a mean age of around 40 years and a sex split that was around 62% male and about 40% female.

From germline, CDR1 is SGHRS and CDR2 YFSETQ. The CDR3 runs to 18 residues. With 4 bases removed from V and 6 bases from J, the gap between germline ends came to 28 bases. TCRdb's table, derived via immunoSEQ multiplex PCR, lists solely in-frame clones and lacks some. The data contain about 68,000 clones, about four fifths of them singletons. The time point is: baseline, week 1 (first vaccination visit). Treatment of the sample: pre-vaccination baseline after standard-of-care therapy. This chain joins TRBV5-1 and TRBJ1-1, with D possibly being TRBD1 (6 bases). This sample comprised PBMCs, obtained from a glioma patient treated with radiotherapy, temozolomide or both. The sequence was collected from a man aged 50-59 years with glioma. DNA for the CDR3: TGCGCCAGCAGCCCGGACCCGGACAGTCCCCGTCGGGGGGCTGAAGCTTTCTTT. Residues: CASSPDPDSPRRGAEAFF.